This TCR beta chain originates from a study of cytomegalovirus exposure and HLA in healthy donors. General study points: A missense DCLRE1C variant was associated with V- and J-gene trimming of TCR beta chains in a later analysis, and an independent cohort replicated the association. Cytomegalovirus-associated TCR beta chains were listed, numbering some 180. The study found most TCR sequences rare, yet found some public TCRs in many donors.

As to this clone: Its target is unknown.

The PCR made use of 60 Vbeta and 13 Jbeta primers. Data came from immunoSEQ multiplex PCR; TCRdb stores just in-frame clones and leaves some out. The top ten clones hold about 3.7% of a sample with around 150,000 clones, 70% to 80% of them seen once. CDR3 length: 18 residues. Germline V gives CDR1 LGHNA, CDR2 YNFKEQ. J gave up 7 bases and V 0 bases, and 16 bases lay outside the gene matches. This TCR came from a human donor in good health. The specimen sequenced was PBMCs. The gene calls are TRBV4-2 and TRBJ2-7; 9 bases map to TRBD1. CDR3 residues: CASSQDRTGVTGGREQYF. CDR3 coding DNA: TGTGCCAGCAGCCAAGATAGGACCGGGGTGACAGGGGGTCGGGAGCAGTACTTC.